The 8 T cell receptor beta chains listed next were all sequenced from one sample in a study of T cell changes during pregnancy in multiple sclerosis. Measured with immunoSEQ multiplex PCR; TCRdb has only the in-frame clones, and not every one. The table includes about 42,000 clones, 80% to 90% detected once. The specimen comprised CD4+ T cells from peripheral blood mononuclear cells, sampled before pregnancy. All receptors derive from a female donor with multiple sclerosis, enrolled in a pregnancy study.

This chain joins TRBV12-5 and TRBJ2-3, with D possibly TRBD1 on 5 matching bases. The CDR3 contains 15 residues. Germline-derived CDR1 and CDR2 are LGHNT and FRNRAP. The V and J ends lost 3 bases and 5 bases respectively, with 15 bases between them. CDR3 in amino acids: CASGFGQGVGDTQYF. CDR3 DNA: TGTGCTAGTGGTTTCGGGCAGGGCGTAGGAGATACGCAGTATTTT.

The chain joins TRBV29-1 to TRBJ2-5; 10 bases line up with TRBD1. Germline V CDR1 and CDR2: SQVTM, ANQGSEA. V lost 7 bases to trimming and J lost 4 bases; unmatched junction nucleotides: 6. This CDR3 comprises 13 residues. CDR3 in amino acids: CSGRTGGGETQYF. The DNA of the CDR3 is TGCAGCGGCAGGACAGGGGGTGGAGAGACCCAGTACTTC.

The chain employs TRBV5-1 and TRBJ2-7; D uncertain. CDR1 and CDR2 (germline): SGHRS, YFSETQ. There are 11 residues in the CDR3. V was shortened by 3 bases and J by 2 bases, with 3 bases between the two germline ends. CDR3 in amino acids: CASSSTYEQYF. CDR3 DNA sequence: TGCGCCAGCAGCTCTACCTACGAGCAGTACTTC. Using reference TRBV5-1 and TRBJ2-7 for the parts outside the CDR3, the full variable domain is KAGVTQTPRYLIKTRGQQVTLSCSPISGHRSVSWYQQTPGQGLQFLFEYFSETQRNKGNFPGRFSGRQFSNSRSEMNVSTLELGDSALYLCASSSTYEQYFGPGTRLTVT.

This clone appeared a single time. V usage is TRBV27 and J usage is TRBJ1-3; TRBD1 aligns across 9 bases. The CDR3 is 15 residues long. Germline lookup yields CDR1 MNHEY and CDR2 SMNVEV (reference sequence). The V segment lost 7 bases and the J segment 1 base; nucleotides outside the gene matches: 5. The CDR3 bases are TGTGCCAGCAAACAGACAGGGGGGTCTGGAAACACCATATATTTT. It yields the protein CASKQTGGSGNTIYF.

The chain combines TRBV29-1 with TRBJ2-5, with 9 bases identical to TRBD1. The CDR3 runs to 15 residues. CDR1 is SQVTM, CDR2 ANQGSEA, per germline. Trimming cost V 6 bases and J 0 bases; bases outside gene matches: 8. The CDR3 DNA reads as TGCAGCGTAAGACGGACAGGGGCCTACCAAGAGACCCAGTACTTC. Encoded protein: CSVRRTGAYQETQYF.

The CDR3 bases are TGCGCCAGCAGCCTAAAACCGGGAGGGGGGGCCGAATACTACGAGCAGTACTTC. Residues: CASSLKPGGGAEYYEQYF. The chain employs TRBV5-1 and TRBJ2-7; 8 bases are a match to TRBD2. The CDR3 has 18 residues. J was trimmed by 3 bases and V by 4 bases; bases with no gene match: 18. From germline, CDR1 is SGHRS and CDR2 YFSETQ.

The chain uses TRBV18 and TRBJ1-1; 8 bases agree with TRBD1. V dropped 5 bases and J dropped 2; count of bases not matched to a gene: 7. There are 15 residues in the CDR3. Germline CDR1 reads KGHSH; CDR2 reads LQKENI. CDR3 sequence reads: CASSSLQGGNTEAFF. CDR3 in DNA: TGTGCCAGCTCATCGTTACAGGGGGGTAACACTGAAGCTTTCTTT.

This sequence joins TRBV27 and TRBJ1-2; 8 nucleotides align to TRBD1. V shed 6 bases and J 3 bases; nucleotides not matched to a gene: 3. From germline, CDR1 is MNHEY and CDR2 SMNVEV (reference sequence). There are 13 residues in the CDR3. CDR3 sequence (DNA): TGTGCCAGCAGCAGACAGGGGTACTATGGCTACACCTTC. This sequence encodes CASSRQGYYGYTF.